A selection of T cell receptor beta chains follows, all from one sample in a study of T cells in narcolepsy. Clones were read by immunoSEQ multiplex PCR, and TCRdb kept only the in-frame ones, dropping some. The data show about 20,000 clones, about four fifths seen once. Sequencing was carried out using memory (CD45RA-) CD4+ T cells from blood. These TCRs come from a human donor in good health. CDR3s include the opening cysteine and the closing phenylalanine or tryptophan.

>TRBJ2-7|TRBV6-6
CASSYGGPSGEQYF
>TRBJ2-5|TRBV5-4
CASSLEGLAGDGSETQYF
>TRBJ2-7|TRBV20-1
CGARSYEQYF
>TRBJ1-3|TRBV4-3
CASSRPGGDRGSGNTIYF
>TRBJ2-5|TRBV18
CASSGLGETQYF
>TRBJ2-7|TRBV5-6
CASSFPGNEQYF
>TRBJ1-2|TRBV30
CAWTGQSTGKDYGYTF
>TRBJ2-7|TRBV19
CASSMTQGIPYEQYF
>TRBJ2-3|TRBV7-9
CASSLAQPPTDTQYF
>TRBJ2-7|TRBV2
CASSESHRVGEQYF
>TRBJ2-5|TRBV29-1
CSVEDGTGGWETQYF
>TRBJ1-2|TRBV28
CASRRQASPDGYTF
>TRBJ2-5|TRBV9
CASSVSGTGSFETQYF
>TRBJ1-6|TRBV4-3
CASSQEGQGDSPLHF
>TRBJ2-4|TRBV19
CASRGGLKNIQYF
>TRBJ2-7|TRBV6-5
CASSYGTSGYEQYF
>TRBJ2-1|TRBV14
CASSQVPGTGGYNEQFF
>TRBJ1-2|TRBV25-1
CASSEIGRGGYTF
>TRBJ1-2|TRBV30
CAWRGQGMDGYTF
>TRBJ1-5|TRBV9
CASSVSGGGQPQHF
>TRBJ1-3|TRBV6-4
CASSDSRSGNTIYF
>TRBJ1-1|TRBV6-1
CASSLKNTEAFF
>TRBJ1-1|TRBV7-9
CASSLARQVSVVWDTEAFF
>TRBJ2-7|TRBV28
CASSTPGQATYEQYF
>TRBJ2-3|TRBV5-4
CASSLGGPATTDTQYF
>TRBJ1-5|TRBV7-2
CASSLDSGRPVQPQHF
>TRBJ1-2|TRBV18
CASSQNQGNEGYTF
>TRBJ1-5|TRBV10-2
CASSERGGNQPQHF
>TRBJ2-1|TRBV2
CASSDRVGYNEQFF
>TRBJ2-3|TRBV9
CASSVGTIRTDTQYF
>TRBJ1-2|TRBV2
CASRGPGVRGDGYTF